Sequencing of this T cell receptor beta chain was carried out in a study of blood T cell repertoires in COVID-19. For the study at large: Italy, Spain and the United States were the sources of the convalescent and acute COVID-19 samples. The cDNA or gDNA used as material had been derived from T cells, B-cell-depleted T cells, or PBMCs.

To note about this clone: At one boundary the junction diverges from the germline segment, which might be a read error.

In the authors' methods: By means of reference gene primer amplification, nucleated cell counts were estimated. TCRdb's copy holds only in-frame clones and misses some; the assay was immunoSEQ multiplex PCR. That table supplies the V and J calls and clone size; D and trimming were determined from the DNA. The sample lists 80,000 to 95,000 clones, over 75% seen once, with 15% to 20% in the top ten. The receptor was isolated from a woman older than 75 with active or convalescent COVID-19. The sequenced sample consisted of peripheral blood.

CDR3 nucleotides: TGTGCCAGCAGGGAAGGACTAGCGGGAGTAAACGAGCAGTACTTC. It codes for CASREGLAGVNEQYF. J is TRBJ2-7 and V is TRBV2; 13 positions match TRBD2. Germline loops: CDR1 SNHLY, CDR2 FYNNEI. The CDR3 extends over 15 amino acids.